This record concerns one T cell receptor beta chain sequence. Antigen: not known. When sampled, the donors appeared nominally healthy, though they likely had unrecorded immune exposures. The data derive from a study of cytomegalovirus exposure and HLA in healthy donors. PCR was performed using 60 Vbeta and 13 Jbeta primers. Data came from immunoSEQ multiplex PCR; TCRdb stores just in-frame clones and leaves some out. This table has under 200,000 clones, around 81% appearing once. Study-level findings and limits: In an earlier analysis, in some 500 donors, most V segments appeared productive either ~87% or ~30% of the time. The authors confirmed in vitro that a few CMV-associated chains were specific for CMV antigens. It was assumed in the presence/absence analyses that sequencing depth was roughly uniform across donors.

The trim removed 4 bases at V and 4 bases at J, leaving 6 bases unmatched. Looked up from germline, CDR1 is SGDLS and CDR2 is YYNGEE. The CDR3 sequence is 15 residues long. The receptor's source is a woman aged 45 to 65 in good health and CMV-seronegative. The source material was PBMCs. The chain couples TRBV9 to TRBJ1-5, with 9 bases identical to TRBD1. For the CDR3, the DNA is TGTGCCAGCAGCCTAGGACAGGGGCCAAATCAGCCCCAGCATTTT. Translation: CASSLGQGPNQPQHF.